One sample yielded the 12 T cell receptor beta chains listed below, sequenced in a study of blood T cell repertoires in COVID-19. The method was immunoSEQ multiplex PCR; TCRdb's version includes in-frame clones alone and lacks a portion of them. The table has around 210,000 clones, approximately 86% seen once. The sequenced material came from peripheral blood. All receptors derive from a man aged 60-69 years with COVID-19, enrolled during active disease.

In its sample, this clone was seen once. The chain links TRBV7-9 to TRBJ1-5; D is unclear. Germline V gene data show CDR1 as SEHNR and CDR2 as FQNEAQ (reference sequence). Trimming cost V 2 bases and J 7 bases, with 9 bases left between them. The CDR3 is made up of 13 amino acids. CDR3 in DNA: TGTGCCAGCAGCTTACGGGTAAACCAGCCCCAGCATTTT. Protein sequence: CASSLRVNQPQHF.

The chain is built from TRBV5-6 and TRBJ2-3, with 12 bases identical to TRBD2. With V trimmed by 5 bases and J by 9 bases, 7 bases remained unmatched. The CDR3 has 14 residues. Germline CDR1 and CDR2: SGHDT and YYEEEE. The CDR3, as DNA: TGTGCCAGCAGTTTAGGACTAGCGGGAAACACGCAGTATTTT. This encodes CASSLGLAGNTQYF.

This chain connects TRBV3-1 (or the pseudogene TRBV3-2) to TRBJ1-4; TRBD1 might be the D (5 bases). The ends were cut back, 2 bases at V and 2 bases at J, with 9 bases in the middle. This CDR3 region has 15 residues. CDR1 and CDR2 (germline): LGHDT, YNNKEL (reference sequence). The CDR3 nucleotides are TGTGCCAGCAGCCAACTGGACACTACTAATGAAAAACTGTTTTTT. This gives the protein CASSQLDTTNEKLFF.

The V call is TRBV6-2 or TRBV6-3, the J call TRBJ1-2; tentatively, D is TRBD1 (5 bases). The CDR3 is 14 amino acids. Germline values: CDR1 MNHEY, CDR2 SVGEGT. The V and J ends lost 4 bases and 8 bases respectively, with 17 bases between them. CDR3 DNA: TGTGCCAGCAGTTCTAATCAGGGTTGGGTCGGCTACACCTTC. Encoded protein: CASSSNQGWVGYTF.

V and J are TRBV19 and TRBJ2-7; 9 positions agree with TRBD2. Germline V gene data show CDR1 as LNHDA and CDR2 as SQIVND (reference sequence). This CDR3 is built from 15 residues. Germline trimming cut 6 bases from V and 0 bases from J; bases unmatched to any gene: 6. CDR3 protein: CASSEATSGSYEQYF. The CDR3 bases are TGTGCCAGTAGCGAAGCGACTAGCGGCTCCTACGAGCAGTACTTC.

The sample holds a few counts of this clone. This rearrangement joins TRBV15 to TRBJ1-2; 8 bases map to TRBD1. Per germline, CDR1 LNHNV and CDR2 YYDKDF (reference sequence). CDR3 length: 15 amino acids. The V and J ends lost 0 bases and 4 bases, in that order; junction bases with no gene match: 4. Here the CDR3 reads CATSRDRQGIYGYTF. The CDR3 DNA reads TGTGCCACCAGCAGAGATAGACAGGGGATCTATGGCTACACCTTC.

V and J are TRBV18 and TRBJ1-5; D is unresolved. This CDR3 is 17 amino acids long. Germline values: CDR1 KGHSH, CDR2 LQKENI. The germline V and J ends were trimmed by 3 bases and 1 base, with 16 bases remaining between them. CDR3 loop: CASSPRSGTGSNQPQHF. Here the CDR3 DNA reads TGTGCCAGCTCACCCCGCAGCGGCACTGGAAGCAATCAGCCCCAGCATTTT.

The chain recombines TRBV30 with TRBJ1-2, with D possibly matching TRBD1 (6 bases). Germline-derived CDR1 and CDR2 are GTSNPN and SVGIG (reference sequence). This CDR3 is built from 13 residues. V was cut by 1 base and J by 8 bases, with 14 bases left in between. The CDR3 DNA sequence: TGTGCCTGGAGTGAAGGGGGAATTGGAGGCTACACCTTC. Encoded protein: CAWSEGGIGGYTF.

The genes are TRBV25-1 and TRBJ1-1, with D tentatively TRBD1 (5 bases). V was pared by 4 bases and J by 4 bases, with 16 bases between. Germline CDR1 MGHDK, CDR2 SYGVNS. This CDR3 region has 15 residues. The CDR3, as DNA: TGTGCCAGCAGTGGCGGGGGGTTTGGAGGCACTGAAGCTTTCTTT. Amino acid sequence: CASSGGGFGGTEAFF.

This sequence joins TRBV5-1 and TRBJ2-1; 10 bases are shared with TRBD1. V gave up 5 bases and J gave up 7 bases; unmatched junction bases: 6. The germline gives CDR1 SGHRS, CDR2 YFSETQ. The CDR3 spans 14 residues. As DNA, the CDR3 is TGCGCCAGCAGATGGGGACAGGGGAGAAATGAGCAGTTCTTC. Translating gives CASRWGQGRNEQFF.

J is TRBJ1-1 and V is TRBV19; no reliable D call. This CDR3 has 15 amino acids. V lost 4 bases and J 1 base, leaving 13 bases between the germline ends. Germline assignment: CDR1 LNHDA and CDR2 SQIVND (reference sequence). In DNA, the CDR3 is TGTGCCAGTAGTAGCCAATCCTCGGGGAACACTGAAGCTTTCTTT. This encodes CASSSQSSGNTEAFF.

The chain recombines TRBV6-2 or TRBV6-3 with TRBJ1-2; possible D gene TRBD1, 6 bases. Germline CDR1 reads MNHEY; CDR2 reads SVGEGT. V was pared by 0 bases and J by 6 bases, with 11 bases between. This CDR3 has 14 amino acids. In DNA, the CDR3 is TGTGCCAGCAGTTACTCACCAGGGGCAGATGGCTACACCTTC. Translating gives CASSYSPGADGYTF.